Listed here is a single TCR beta chain. Antigen: not known. In germline, CDR1 is SEHNR, CDR2 FQNEAQ (reference sequence). The CDR3 has 15 residues. With V trimmed by 4 bases and J by 7 bases, 12 bases remained unmatched. This entry is derived from a study of beta chain features in type 1 diabetes. Study-wide results and caveats: Type 1 diabetes patients had moderately but significantly shorter TCRB CDR3s in all four CD4+ subsets.

Every isolated RNA sample was fully reverse transcribed, so sequencing captured expressed TCRB transcripts. The method was immunoSEQ multiplex PCR; TCRdb's version includes in-frame clones alone and lacks a portion of them. The sample shows 40,000 or so clones, 66% of them seen only once. The origin of this receptor is a woman in her late teens or twenties with type 1 diabetes. The V call is TRBV7-9, the J call TRBJ2-5; TRBD1 matches 7 bases. What was sequenced was Tregs from blood. The CDR3 protein is CASSSGTDNRGTQYF. The CDR3 coding sequence is TGTGCCAGCAGCTCCGGGACAGACAATCGAGGGACCCAGTACTTC.